This record covers a single T cell receptor beta chain. The target of this receptor is not known. The input lacks base qualities; no much larger clone sits a single base away. Distinct nucleotide sequences in the sample also encode this CDR3. The PTCy-treated patients were drawn from a prospective, multi-institutional clinical trial. Peripheral blood and bone marrow mononuclear cells were isolated by Ficoll-Hypaque density centrifugation and were cryopreserved. TRB sequencing used genomic DNA with the immunoSEQ assay at survey resolution or the hsTCRB kit. As for the original processing: The immunoSEQ software handled initial read processing, and the LymphoSeq R package was used for repertoire analyses. Clonality was computed as 1 minus normalized Shannon entropy, and a Gini coefficient was also calculated for each TRB dataset. To infer phenotypes in unsorted samples, TRB sequences from sorted subsets of the recipient or donor were mapped onto unsorted samples from the same recipient. The table was pulled from immuneACCESS by TCRdb, which kept in-frame rearrangements only. Such tables lose some clones; where checked, under half of the loss comes from unresolved V genes, and the rest has no known cause. The V and J calls and clone size are taken from that table; D and trimming were inferred from the DNA. This sample lists 20,000 to 30,000 clones; about 84% were detected once. The biggest ten clones account for around 6.5% of the sample.

The entry originates in a study of T cells after posttransplantation cyclophosphamide (dated by TCRdb to 2016 to 2017). Concerning the study at large: Using TRB sequencing, the study followed how the T cell repertoire rebuilt after myeloablative bone marrow transplantation with posttransplantation cyclophosphamide given as GVHD prophylaxis. Antigen receptor sequencing covered samples from roughly 40 PTCy-treated patients and approximately 15 of their related bone marrow donors. Blood from every one of the approximately 33 PTCy patients who had 1-year posttransplant specimens underwent TRB sequencing. In 3 patients, up to about 3 additional blood samples taken between 2 and 5.2 years after transplant also underwent TRB sequencing, as did pretransplant blood from a handful of patients. Because TRA and TRB clonality correlated tightly in some ten samples, later TCR analyses were limited to TRB. Public TRB sequences were searched against a database of over 3,600 sequences associated with responses to pathogens, tumor antigens, self-antigens and alloantigens.

What the study reported, not specific to this receptor: Across about 40 patients, TRB clonality was highly associated with recipient CMV seropositivity and CMV reactivation, and PTCy diversity was similar to diversity in CNI/methotrexate controls. The TRB repertoires of T cells infiltrating skin or GI tract showed only limited overlap with the TRB repertoires of T cells in blood. At 1-2 months, donor-recipient similarity was low but rose over the first year, and the later blood repertoires were often dominated by donor CD8+ memory clones.

Looking up the germline V gene yields CDR1 LGHNA and CDR2 YNFKEQ. The CDR3 goes from the cysteine to the phenylalanine over 16 residues. The retained sequence is limited to the CDR3, 48 bases, with the frame set at the first base. V lost 4 bases and J lost 5 bases, and the count of bases not matched to a germline gene is 6. Specimen: PBMCs. Rearrangement joined TRBV4-2 to TRBJ2-5; 14 central nucleotides agree with TRBD2. The sequence derives from an older woman with a blood cancer, CMV-positive, and with a related stem cell donor. The DNA reads TGTGCCAGCAGCCCCGGGACTAGCGGGAGTGGGGAGACCCAGTACTTC. This translates into CASSPGTSGSGETQYF.